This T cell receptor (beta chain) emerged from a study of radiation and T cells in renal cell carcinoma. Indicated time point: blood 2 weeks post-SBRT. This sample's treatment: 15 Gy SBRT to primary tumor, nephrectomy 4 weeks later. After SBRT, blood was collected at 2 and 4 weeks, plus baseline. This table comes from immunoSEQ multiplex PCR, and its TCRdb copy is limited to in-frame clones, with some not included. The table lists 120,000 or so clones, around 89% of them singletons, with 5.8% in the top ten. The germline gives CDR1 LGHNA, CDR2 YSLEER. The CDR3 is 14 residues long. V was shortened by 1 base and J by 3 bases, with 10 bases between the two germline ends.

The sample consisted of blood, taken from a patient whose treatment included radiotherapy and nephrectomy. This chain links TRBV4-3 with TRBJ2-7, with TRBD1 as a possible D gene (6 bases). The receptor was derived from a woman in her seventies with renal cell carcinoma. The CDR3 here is CASSQGKGGYEQYF. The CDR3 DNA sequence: TGCGCCAGCAGCCAAGGAAAAGGGGGCTACGAGCAGTACTTC.